This record covers a single TCR beta chain. What it recognizes is unknown. This sample is drawn from a study of cytomegalovirus exposure and HLA in healthy donors. Overall study: The 95 to 150 validation repertoires used a platform that matched the one used for the approximately 610 first-cohort repertoires, as a later analysis reported. Findings and caveats of the study: TCR beta chains numbering roughly 150 were designated cytomegalovirus-associated. Subsequent analysis found a tendency for first-cohort TCR clusters to co-occur within the 95 to 150 validation repertoires.

TCRdb's copy holds only in-frame clones and misses some; the assay was immunoSEQ multiplex PCR. Here the sample spans some 170,000 clones, about 83% being singletons. From germline, CDR1 is LNHDA and CDR2 SQIVND (reference sequence). With 10 bases clipped from V and 0 bases from J, the junction kept 17 bases outside the gene matches. CDR3 length: 17 residues. The sequenced sample was PBMCs. This sequence originates from a woman under 40 in good health and CMV-seronegative. The chain links TRBV19 to TRBJ1-2, with 7 bases identical to TRBD1. The CDR3: CATKVGQPSVPNYGYTF. The CDR3 bases are TGTGCCACCAAAGTGGGACAGCCCTCCGTACCTAACTATGGCTACACCTTC.